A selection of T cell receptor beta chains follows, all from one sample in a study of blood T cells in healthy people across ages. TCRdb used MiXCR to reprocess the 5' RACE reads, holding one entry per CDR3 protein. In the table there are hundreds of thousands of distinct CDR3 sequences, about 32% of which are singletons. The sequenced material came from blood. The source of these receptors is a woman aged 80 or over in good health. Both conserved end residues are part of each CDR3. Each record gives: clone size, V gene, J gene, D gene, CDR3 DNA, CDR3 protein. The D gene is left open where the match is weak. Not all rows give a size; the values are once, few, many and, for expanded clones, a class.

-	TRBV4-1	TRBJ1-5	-	TGCGCCAGCAGCCAAGATATGTTCTGGCAGCCCCAGCATTTT	CASSQDMFWQPQHF
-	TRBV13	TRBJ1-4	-	TGTGCCAGCAGCGTTACCGGGCAGGGTTTTGAAAAACTGTTTTTT	CASSVTGQGFEKLFF
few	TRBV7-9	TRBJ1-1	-	TGTGCCAGCAGCTTGAGCTTAGGCCCCACTGAAGCTTTCTTT	CASSLSLGPTEAFF
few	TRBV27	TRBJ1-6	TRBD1	TGTGCCAGCAGTTTAAACAGGGGCTCACCCCCCCACTTT	CASSLNRGSPPHF
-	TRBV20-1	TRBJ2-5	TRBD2	TGCAATGCTAAAGCGGGGGGGCGAGAGGCCCAGTACTTC	CNAKAGGREAQYF
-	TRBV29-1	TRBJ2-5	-	TGCAGCGTTGAACTTACCAAAGAGACCCAGTACTTC	CSVELTKETQYF
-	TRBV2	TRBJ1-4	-	TGTGCCAGCAGTGGGGGGAGGTATGAAAAACTGTTTTTT	CASSGGRYEKLFF
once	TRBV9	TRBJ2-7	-	TGTGCCAGCAGCCCCCGGACGCTCTCCTACGAGCAGTACTTC	CASSPRTLSYEQYF
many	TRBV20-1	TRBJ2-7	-	TGCAGTGCTAGAGATGGTACCCGTGGGTACGAGCAGTACTTC	CSARDGTRGYEQYF
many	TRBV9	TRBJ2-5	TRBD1	TGTGCCAGCAGCATCCTCCTTCAACAGGGGTCGTACCAAGAGACCCAGTACTTC	CASSILLQQGSYQETQYF
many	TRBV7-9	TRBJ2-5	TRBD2	TGTGCCACCCTACCTAGCGGCCAAGAGACCCAGTACTTC	CATLPSGQETQYF
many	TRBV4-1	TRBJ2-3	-	TGCGCCAGCAGCTCTCTGTGGACTTTCACAGATACGCAGTATTTT	CASSSLWTFTDTQYF
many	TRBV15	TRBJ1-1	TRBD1	TGTGCCACCAGCAGAGATCAGGGGACAGCGAACACTGAAGCTTTCTTT	CATSRDQGTANTEAFF
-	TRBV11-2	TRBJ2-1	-	TGTGCCAGCAGCTTACAGGAGTCATACCAAGAGACCCAGTTCTTC	CASSLQESYQETQFF
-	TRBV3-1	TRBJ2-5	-	TGTGCCAGCAGTGAACAACGTCGGCAGGGTGAGACCCAGTACTTC	CASSEQRRQGETQYF
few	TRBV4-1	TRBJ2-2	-	TGCGCCAGCAGCGAGGGGGGAGGAGGCGGGGAGCTGTTTTTT	CASSEGGGGGELFF
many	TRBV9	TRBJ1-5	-	TGTGCCAGCAGCCCCGGGGGGGGGCTTCAGCCCCAGCATTTT	CASSPGGGLQPQHF
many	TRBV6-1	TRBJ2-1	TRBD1	TGTGCCAGCAGTGAAAGACAGGGAAGTTTTTCCTCCTACAATGAGCAGTTCTTC	CASSERQGSFSSYNEQFF
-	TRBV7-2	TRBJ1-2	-	TGTGCCAGCAGCCAGTCGCCAGGGGACTATGGCTACACCTTC	CASSQSPGDYGYTF
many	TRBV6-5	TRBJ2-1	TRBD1	TGTGCCAGCAGTAAAGCCCGACAGGGATCTGAGCAGTTCTTC	CASSKARQGSEQFF
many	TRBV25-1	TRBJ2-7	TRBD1	TGTGCCAGCAGTGAATGGGGGACAGGGTTAGACGAGCAGTACTTC	CASSEWGTGLDEQYF
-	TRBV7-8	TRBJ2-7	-	TGTGCCGGCAGCGCTCCAAGAAAATTCTACGAGCAGTACTTC	CAGSAPRKFYEQYF
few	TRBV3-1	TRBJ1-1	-	TGTGCCAGCAGCCAATCTTTCAACACTGAAGCTTTCTTT	CASSQSFNTEAFF
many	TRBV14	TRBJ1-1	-	TGTGCCAGCAGCGAGAGAAGGGGGAATGCCTTCATGAACACTGAAGCTTTCTTT	CASSERRGNAFMNTEAFF
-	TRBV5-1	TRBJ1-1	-	TGCGCCAGCAGTACAGGGTGGTTAACCAAAGGCACTGAAGCTTTCTTT	CASSTGWLTKGTEAFF